The 13 T cell receptor beta chains in this list originate from one sample, sequenced in a study of human T cells and chemical hapten exposure. TCRdb reanalysed the RACE reads using MiXCR and keeps one entry per CDR3 protein. The table includes 45,000 to 60,000 distinct CDR3 sequences, 9% to 9.5% detected once. Noted time point: patch test 1, 2 weeks after DPC sensitization. Treatment described: therapeutic diphenylcyclopropenone sensitization with weekly scalp DPC. Sample: whole blood, taken in connection with sensitization to the hapten diphenylcyclopropenone (DPC). These receptors came from a middle-aged woman with alopecia areata. Some clones in this sample may be carry-over from other donors' samples.

The chain carries TRBV7-2 and TRBJ2-3; no clear D gene. Between the trimmed V and J ends, which lost 1 base and 6 bases, there was a span of 11 bases. Germline V lookup: CDR1 SGHTA, CDR2 FQGNSA. This CDR3 has 14 amino acids. The CDR3 DNA reads TGTGCCAGCAGCTTAGGGGGATCGGCGGATACGCAGTATTTT. As protein: CASSLGGSADTQYF.

CDR3 in amino acids: CASSQTRAGNQPQHF. The CDR3 coding sequence is TGTGCCAGCAGTCAAACCCGGGCCGGCAATCAGCCCCAGCATTTT. The chain uses TRBV6-5 and TRBJ1-5, with D unresolved. There are 15 residues in the CDR3. V lost 5 bases and J lost 2, with 13 bases in between. Per germline, CDR1 MNHEY and CDR2 SVGAGI.

This clonotype was seen a handful of times. This sequence joins TRBV30 and TRBJ1-6; weak D call: TRBD1 (5 bases). V was cut by 1 base and J by 2 bases, with 12 bases left in between. CDR3 length: 16 amino acids. The germline CDR1 and CDR2 sequences are GTSNPN and SVGIG (reference sequence). Here the CDR3 DNA reads TGTGCCTGGAGTGCCGACAGAATAACCTATAATTCACCCCTCCACTTT. This translates into CAWSADRITYNSPLHF. Using reference TRBV30 and TRBJ1-6 for the parts outside the CDR3, the full variable domain is SQTIHQWPATLVQPVGSPLSLECTVEGTSNPNLYWYRQAAGRGLQLLFYSVGIGQISSEVPQNLSASRPQDRQFILSSKKLLLSDSGFYLCAWSADRITYNSPLHFGNGTRLTVT.

There are a few counts of this clonotype. The DNA of the CDR3 is TGTGCCAGCAGCTTATCTCACGGGGCCTACAATGAGCAGTTCTTC. Translation: CASSLSHGAYNEQFF. The chain links TRBV6-5 to TRBJ2-1; maybe TRBD2 (5 bases). With 6 bases removed from V and 2 bases from J, the gap between germline ends came to 14 bases. The CDR3 runs 15 residues. The germline gives CDR1 MNHEY, CDR2 SVGAGI.

There are many counts of this clonotype. This chain uses TRBV28 with TRBJ2-7, with D perhaps being TRBD1 or TRBD2 (6 bases each). V dropped 6 bases and J dropped 3 bases, with 18 bases sitting between them. This CDR3 is built from 15 residues. Germline lookup yields CDR1 MDHEN and CDR2 SYDVKM. CDR3 coding DNA: TGTGCCAGCAGGTCCCCCGGGGGCAAATTCTACGAGCAGTACTTC. This gives the protein CASRSPGGKFYEQYF.

The table lists this clonotype with many counts. CDR3 residues: CASSWATTGANVLTF. The DNA of the CDR3 is TGCGCCAGCAGCTGGGCAACGACTGGGGCCAACGTCCTGACTTTC. This chain uses TRBV5-1 with TRBJ2-6; D gene ambiguous. V was clipped by 3 bases and J by 2 bases, with 9 bases between them. The CDR3 is 15 residues long. Germline values: CDR1 SGHRS, CDR2 YFSETQ.

This clonotype appeared many times. The V and J genes are TRBV5-1 and TRBJ1-1; the D gene is possibly TRBD1 (5 bases). Germline V CDR1 and CDR2: SGHRS, YFSETQ. This CDR3 contains 14 residues. Trimming removed 2 bases at V and 11 bases at J, with 19 bases between. In DNA form, the CDR3 reads TGCGCCAGCAGCTTAACAGGCTCCACGCTCCCGGCTTTCTTT. Protein: CASSLTGSTLPAFF.

This clonotype has a handful of counts. The V call is TRBV9, the J call TRBJ1-6; D not certain. Trimming removed 0 bases from V and 8 bases from J, with 12 bases in between. The CDR3 consists of 15 residues. The germline V gene encodes CDR1 SGDLS and CDR2 YYNGEE. CDR3 in amino acids: CASSVDGVLDSPLHF. CDR3 sequence (DNA): TGTGCCAGCAGCGTAGATGGGGTGCTGGATTCACCCCTCCACTTT.

The chain employs TRBV7-2 and TRBJ1-3; D not certain. Germline CDR1 reads SGHTA; CDR2 reads FQGNSA. Trimming removed 5 bases from V and 4 bases from J, with 6 bases in between. The CDR3 has 12 residues. CDR3 nucleotides: TGTGCCAGCAGCCGGTACGGAAACACCATATATTTT. This sequence encodes CASSRYGNTIYF.

There are many counts of this clonotype. The chain has TRBV6-2 or TRBV6-3 and TRBJ2-7; weak D call: TRBD1 (5 bases). Per the germline V gene, CDR1 is MNHEY and CDR2 is SVGEGT. Deletions cut 2 bases from V and 1 base from J, with 9 bases between. The CDR3 is 14 residues long. For the CDR3, the DNA is TGTGCCAGCAGTTACGGGGCATCGTCCTACGAGCAGTACTTC. Amino acid sequence: CASSYGASSYEQYF.

This clonotype was picked up many times. The chain recombines TRBV2 with TRBJ1-2; D gene uncertain. Germline lookup yields CDR1 SNHLY and CDR2 FYNNEI. V was cut by 2 bases and J by 3 bases, with 7 bases left in between. CDR3 length: 13 amino acids. The CDR3 is CASSERWYYGYTF. CDR3 sequence (DNA): TGTGCCAGCAGTGAAAGATGGTACTATGGCTACACCTTC.

In this sample, this clonotype turned up many times. The chain joins TRBV6-2 or TRBV6-3 to TRBJ2-2, with a weak D call TRBD2 (6 bases). There are 13 residues in the CDR3. Germline CDR1 and CDR2: MNHEY and SVGEGT. Trimming stripped 6 bases from V and 4 bases from J, with 9 bases between. CDR3 loop: CASRTRSTGELFF. In nucleotides, the CDR3 is TGTGCCAGCAGGACTAGGAGCACCGGGGAGCTGTTTTTT.

The chain recombines TRBV28 with TRBJ1-5; TRBD1 matches at 11 bases. The CDR3 is made up of 17 amino acids. V lost 0 bases and J lost 2; bases outside the gene matches: 3. Germline CDR1 and CDR2: MDHEN and SYDVKM. In DNA form, the CDR3 reads TGTGCCAGCAGTTTATGGGACAGGGGGCGAGGCAATCAGCCCCAGCATTTT. Protein sequence: CASSLWDRGRGNQPQHF.